This TCR beta chain came from a study of cytomegalovirus exposure and HLA in healthy donors. Study findings and constraints: Cytomegalovirus status was reportedly diagnosed by the classifier with high sensitivity and specificity. TRBV6-2, TRBV6-3 and some other V segments were unresolvable in 87-base-pair reads.

The PCR used 60 Vbeta and 13 Jbeta primers. Original data processing: In a later analysis, the count reached 76 million or so unique TCR beta chains, with around 11 million shared. Sequencing was performed with immunoSEQ multiplex PCR; in TCRdb, only in-frame clones are kept and a portion is missing. Clone size and V and J calls were adopted from that table, with D and trimming inferred from the DNA. The data contain over 55,000 clones, about 67% of them singletons. On this clone: Its matching antigen is unknown.

Germline CDR1 and CDR2: SGHRS and YFSETQ. With 4 bases removed from V and 4 bases from J, the gap between germline ends came to 14 bases. The CDR3 extends over 14 amino acids. The clonotype was recovered from a man in his forties or fifties in good health and CMV-seropositive. The rearrangement uses TRBV5-1 and TRBJ1-1, with D possibly matching TRBD1 (6 bases). Sequenced sample: PBMCs. The CDR3 here is CASSRDTAGTEAFF. The CDR3 DNA reads as TGCGCCAGCAGCCGGGACACGGCGGGCACTGAAGCTTTCTTT.